The 22 T cell receptor beta chains below all came from one sample that was sequenced in a study of blood T cell repertoires in COVID-19. Some clones are missing from TCRdb's copy, which holds only in-frame ones; the method was immunoSEQ multiplex PCR. The table lists a few hundred thousand clones, 87% of them singletons. The sample comprised peripheral blood. Receptors originate from a man aged 18 to 30 with active or convalescent COVID-19.

The chain has TRBV6-5 and TRBJ1-6; 8 bases line up with TRBD1. J gave up 6 bases and V 6 bases, and 7 bases lay outside the gene matches. CDR1 is MNHEY, CDR2 SVGAGI, per germline. The CDR3 loop spans 15 amino acids. CDR3 coding DNA: TGTGCCAGCAGGTATACAGGGGGTACTAATTCACCCCTCCACTTT. Its translation: CASRYTGGTNSPLHF.

V usage is TRBV28 and J usage is TRBJ1-6; no clear D. V dropped 5 bases and J dropped 10 bases, with 12 bases sitting between them. The CDR3 covers 13 residues. The germline V gene has CDR1 MDHEN and CDR2 SYDVKM. The CDR3 here is CASSRDVGSPLHF. The CDR3 DNA follows: TGTGCCAGCAGTCGGGATGTTGGCTCACCCCTCCACTTT.

The chain carries TRBV9 and TRBJ2-5; TRBD2 agrees at 9 bases. Losses at the gene ends were 0 bases for V and 5 bases for J; bases not matched to a gene: 8. This CDR3 region has 16 residues. The germline gives CDR1 SGDLS, CDR2 YYNGEE. The CDR3: CASSVGGRGGSETQYF. The CDR3 DNA sequence: TGTGCCAGCAGCGTAGGTGGGCGGGGGGGCTCGGAGACCCAGTACTTC.

CDR3 nucleotide sequence: TGTGCCAGCAGGAACCTCAGGGGATTCCAAGAGACCCAGTACTTC. This translates into CASRNLRGFQETQYF. The chain recombines TRBV27 with TRBJ2-5, with D possibly being TRBD1 (6 bases). Germline V gives CDR1 MNHEY, CDR2 SMNVEV (reference sequence). CDR3 length equals 15 residues. V lost 6 bases and J lost 1, with 15 bases in between.

The J gene is TRBJ2-7, the V gene TRBV10-2, with D possibly matching TRBD2 (6 bases). The germline gives CDR1 WSHSY, CDR2 SAAADI. The ends were cut back, 8 bases at V and 0 bases at J, with 17 bases in the middle. This CDR3 has 15 amino acids. CDR3 nucleotide sequence: TGCGCCAGCTTTCCCAAGCGGGCCCTCTCCTACGAGCAGTACTTC. Amino acid sequence: CASFPKRALSYEQYF.

The chain links TRBV3-1 (or the pseudogene TRBV3-2) to TRBJ1-6; D gene ambiguous. Germline assignment: CDR1 LGHDT and CDR2 YNNKEL (reference sequence). V was shortened by 0 bases and J by 6 bases, with 3 bases between the two germline ends. CDR3 length equals 13 residues. CDR3 region: CASSQELNSPLHF. Written as DNA, the CDR3 is TGTGCCAGCAGCCAAGAACTTAATTCACCCCTCCACTTT.

Comment on this clone: This sample also contains other DNA sequences that code for the same CDR3. The chain joins TRBV5-1 to TRBJ2-1, with D possibly being TRBD1 (5 bases). CDR1 and CDR2 (germline): SGHRS, YFSETQ. The CDR3 consists of 15 residues. V was cut by 0 bases and J by 5 bases, with 12 bases left in between. In nucleotides, the CDR3 is TGCGCCAGCAGCTTGGTGTCAGGGTCCCACAATGAGCAGTTCTTC. Encoded protein: CASSLVSGSHNEQFF.

For the CDR3, the DNA is TGTGCCAGCAGCAGTGGACAGGGTTTCACTGAAGCTTTCTTT. Its translation is CASSSGQGFTEAFF. The genes are TRBV5-4 and TRBJ1-1, with 8 bases aligning to TRBD1. Germline CDR1 SGHNT, CDR2 YYREEE (reference sequence). V was clipped by 4 bases and J by 4 bases; unmatched bases: 6. The CDR3 totals 14 residues.

V is TRBV5-1 and J is TRBJ2-7; 7 bases are shared with TRBD1. Germline trimming cut 0 bases from V and 6 bases from J; bases unmatched to any gene: 9. The length of the CDR3 is 15 residues. The germline CDR1 and CDR2 sequences are SGHRS and YFSETQ. CDR3 sequence (DNA): TGCGCCAGCAGCTTGGTCGTGACAGGGACGGGCGAGCAGTACTTC. Its translation is CASSLVVTGTGEQYF.

The chain carries TRBV3-1 (or the pseudogene TRBV3-2) and TRBJ1-5, with D possibly matching TRBD1 (6 bases). In germline, CDR1 is LGHDT, CDR2 YNNKEL (reference sequence). The ends were cut back, 3 bases at V and 4 bases at J, with 16 bases in the middle. This CDR3 spans 16 amino acids. CDR3 sequence (DNA): TGTGCCAGCAGCCAGGGACAAAGAAACTCGAATCAGCCCCAGCATTTT. Translation: CASSQGQRNSNQPQHF.

This clone was counted a few times. J is TRBJ2-7 and V is TRBV28, with 7 positions matching TRBD1. With 8 bases clipped from V and 4 bases from J, the junction kept 8 bases outside the gene matches. CDR1 MDHEN and CDR2 SYDVKM come from the germline V gene. CDR3 length equals 13 residues. The CDR3 DNA sequence: TGTGCCAGCGGACCGGGACAGATTTACGAGCAGTACTTC. Its protein is CASGPGQIYEQYF.

The rearrangement uses TRBV27 and TRBJ2-1; a possible D gene is TRBD2 (7 bases). The CDR3 extends over 16 amino acids. Trimming took off 4 bases at V and 1 base at J, with 14 bases between the two ends. The V gene's germline CDR1 is MNHEY and CDR2 SMNVEV (reference sequence). CDR3 sequence reads: CASSWGQGGSYNEQFF. The CDR3 DNA reads as TGTGCCAGCAGTTGGGGGCAGGGAGGGTCCTACAATGAGCAGTTCTTC.

The gene calls are TRBV5-1 and TRBJ1-1; D gene uncertain. CDR1 is SGHRS and CDR2 is YFSETQ in the germline V gene. Trimming removed 0 bases at V and 1 base at J, with 16 bases between. The CDR3 spans 17 residues. DNA for the CDR3: TGCGCCAGCAGCTTGGGCGGGTTTGGGGAGAGGAACACTGAAGCTTTCTTT. Its protein is CASSLGGFGERNTEAFF.

This clone was detected only a few times. The chain carries TRBV28 and TRBJ1-4; D is possibly TRBD1 (6 bases). The V and J ends lost 5 bases and 3 bases respectively, with 13 bases between them. This CDR3 region has 15 residues. The germline V gene encodes CDR1 MDHEN and CDR2 SYDVKM. The CDR3 here is CASSGPGHSNEKLFF. The CDR3 nucleotides read TGTGCCAGCAGTGGACCGGGACACTCTAATGAAAAACTGTTTTTT. The whole variable domain, filled in from reference TRBV28 and TRBJ1-4, reads DVKVTQSSRYLVKRTGEKVFLECVQDMDHENMFWYRQDPGLGLRLIYFSYDVKMKEKGDIPEGYSVSREKKERFSLILESASTNQTSMYLCASSGPGHSNEKLFFGSGTQLSVL.

This clone is a singleton in its sample. This chain links TRBV27 with TRBJ2-1; 9 bases agree with TRBD2. The V segment lost 0 bases and the J segment 4 bases; nucleotides outside the gene matches: 4. Germline lookup yields CDR1 MNHEY and CDR2 SMNVEV (reference sequence). This CDR3 has 16 residues. In DNA, the CDR3 is TGTGCCAGCAGTTTATCGGTCGCGGGGGGGTACAATGAGCAGTTCTTC. Its protein is CASSLSVAGGYNEQFF.

The chain couples TRBV6-4 to TRBJ2-2; 7 bases are shared with TRBD1. CDR3 size: 15 residues. Germline CDR1 is MRHNA and CDR2 is SNTAGT. J lost 2 bases, V lost 2 bases, and 2 bases had no gene match. The CDR3 here is CASSDGTVNTGELFF. In nucleotides, the CDR3 is TGTGCCAGCAGTGACGGGACAGTTAACACCGGGGAGCTGTTTTTT.

The chain links TRBV28 to TRBJ2-2; D remains unclear. This CDR3 is built from 14 residues. The V and J ends lost 4 bases and 6 bases respectively, with 12 bases between them. Germline CDR1 is MDHEN and CDR2 is SYDVKM. CDR3 nucleotides: TGTGCCAGCAGTTCCTCGGGTAGATCCGGGGAGCTGTTTTTT. Translated, it gives CASSSSGRSGELFF.

The chain combines TRBV6-5 with TRBJ2-5; a possible D gene is TRBD2 (6 bases). Germline CDR1 reads MNHEY; CDR2 reads SVGAGI. The CDR3 sequence is 13 residues long. Between the trimmed V and J ends, which lost 8 bases and 2 bases, there was a span of 12 bases. The CDR3 DNA is TGTGCCAGCCAGACTAGGGTTCAAGAGACCCAGTACTTC. Translating it yields CASQTRVQETQYF.

V usage is TRBV11-2 and J usage is TRBJ2-3, with 8 bases identical to TRBD2. This CDR3 has 17 amino acids. J gave up 0 bases and V 5 bases, and 10 bases lay outside the gene matches. CDR1 SGHAT and CDR2 FQNNGV come from the germline V gene. The CDR3 sequence is CASSPPRTSYSTDTQYF. The CDR3 region has the DNA TGTGCCAGCAGCCCTCCCAGGACTAGCTACAGCACAGATACGCAGTATTTT.

The rearrangement links TRBV15 to TRBJ2-1, with D unresolved. Germline lookup yields CDR1 LNHNV and CDR2 YYDKDF (reference sequence). This CDR3 is built from 14 residues. V was cut by 4 bases and J by 4 bases, with 11 bases left in between. The CDR3 DNA reads as TGTGCCACCAGCAAGAATTTAGATTACAATGAGCAGTTCTTC. Residues: CATSKNLDYNEQFF.

This chain connects TRBV15 to TRBJ2-7; 9 nucleotides match TRBD2. Germline lookup yields CDR1 LNHNV and CDR2 YYDKDF (reference sequence). There are 15 residues in the CDR3. V lost 3 bases, J lost 6 bases, and 9 bases stayed unmatched. The CDR3 bases are TGTGCCACCAGCAGTCGTCTAGCGGGAATGTGCGAGCAGTACTTC. It translates to CATSSRLAGMCEQYF.

This sequence joins TRBV6-1 and TRBJ2-7; 12 positions match TRBD2. Looked up from germline, CDR1 is MNHNS and CDR2 is SASEGT. This CDR3 is 15 amino acids long. Losses at the gene ends were 3 bases for V and 2 bases for J; bases not matched to a gene: 2. CDR3 coding DNA: TGTGCCAGCAGTGAGAGACTAGCGGGAGCCTACGAGCAGTACTTC. This gives the protein CASSERLAGAYEQYF.